One sample yielded the 28 T cell receptor beta chains listed below, sequenced in a study of OX40 agonist ivuxolimab in advanced cancers. Library prep was done by the immunoSEQ multiplex PCR assay. TCRdb took this table from immuneACCESS and kept in-frame rearrangements with V and J called. Such tables lack part of the clones; where checked against another copy, unresolved V genes explain under half of the gap, and the rest is unexplained. The sample includes about 100,000 clones, with around 90% observed a single time. About 1.2% of the sample goes to the ten largest clones. Sequencing used CD4+ or CD8+ T cells sorted from blood, obtained in a trial of the OX40 agonist ivuxolimab. These receptors all come from an adult with an advanced solid tumor such as melanoma, head and neck, liver or kidney cancer.

The V call is TRBV19, the J call TRBJ2-3; 8 bases agree with TRBD2. V trimming: 2 bases; J trimming: 0 bases; junction bases outside the gene matches: 4. CDR3 size: 16 residues. CDR1 LNHDA and CDR2 SQIVND come from the germline V gene (reference sequence). The CDR3 nucleotides are TGTGCCAGTAGTATAACTAGCGGAACTAGCACAGATACGCAGTATTTT. It yields the protein CASSITSGTSTDTQYF. Full variable domain (outside the CDR3, taken from reference TRBV19 and TRBJ2-3): DGGITQSPKYLFRKEGQNVTLSCEQNLNHDAMYWYRQDPGQGLRLIYYSQIVNDFQKGDIAEGYSVSREKKESFPLTVTSAQKNPTAFYLCASSITSGTSTDTQYFGPGTRLTVL.

The genes are TRBV6-1 and TRBJ2-5; the match to TRBD1 covers 8 bases. The last part of the DNA fits TRBJ2-7 better; the J call may be wrong. Germline V gives CDR1 MNHNS, CDR2 SASEGT. This CDR3 has 12 residues. The CDR3 spells CASGQGGYEQYF. CDR3 coding DNA: TGTGCCAGCGGACAGGGTGGATACGAGCAGTACTTC.

This clone was seen only once. The rearrangement links TRBV28 to TRBJ2-7, with D maybe TRBD2 (6 bases). V was pared by 7 bases and J by 0 bases, with 13 bases between. Germline assignment: CDR1 MDHEN and CDR2 SYDVKM. The CDR3 loop spans 14 amino acids. The DNA for the CDR3 is TGTGCCAGCACCTACGGGAGTAGCTCCTACGAGCAGTACTTC. Translation gives CASTYGSSSYEQYF. The whole variable domain, remainder taken from reference TRBV28 and TRBJ2-7, is DVKVTQSSRYLVKRTGEKVFLECVQDMDHENMFWYRQDPGLGLRLIYFSYDVKMKEKGDIPEGYSVSREKKERFSLILESASTNQTSMYLCASTYGSSSYEQYFGPGTRLTVT.

The V gene is TRBV19, the J gene TRBJ2-5; 13 bases map to TRBD2. Germline CDR1 is LNHDA and CDR2 is SQIVND (reference sequence). This CDR3 is built from 17 residues. V trimming: 5 bases; J trimming: 7 bases; junction bases outside the gene matches: 13. CDR3 in amino acids: CASSVGTSGIPSGTQYF. The CDR3 bases are TGTGCCAGTAGTGTCGGGACTAGCGGGATCCCTTCCGGGACCCAGTACTTC.

The V gene is TRBV5-1, the J gene TRBJ2-1, with TRBD2 as a possible D gene (6 bases). Germline values: CDR1 SGHRS, CDR2 YFSETQ. The CDR3 covers 15 residues. Trimming removed 2 bases from V and 0 bases from J, with 9 bases in between. CDR3 in amino acids: CASSLAGSSYNEQFF. The CDR3 bases are TGCGCCAGCAGCTTAGCCGGGAGCTCCTACAATGAGCAGTTCTTC.

The rearrangement joins TRBV21-1 to TRBJ1-1; TRBD1, as called in the table, went unchecked against the DNA. TRBV21-1 is a known pseudogene. The CDR3 is made up of 13 amino acids. Written as DNA, the CDR3 is TGTGCCAGCAGCTCCCGGACAGGAACTGAAGCTTTCTTT. This sequence encodes CASSSRTGTEAFF.

CDR3 coding DNA: TGTGCCAGCAGCATCGGACAGGGGAATGAAAAACTGTTTTTT. Protein product: CASSIGQGNEKLFF. The chain recombines TRBV5-8 with TRBJ1-4; 9 nucleotides align to TRBD1. CDR3 length: 14 amino acids. Looked up from germline, CDR1 is SGHTS and CDR2 is YDEGEE. V was clipped by 4 bases and J by 5 bases; unmatched bases: 3. Drawing the rest from reference TRBV5-8 and TRBJ1-4, the complete variable domain is EAGVTQSPTHLIKTRGQQATLRCSPISGHTSVYWYQQALGLGLQFLLWYDEGEERNRGNFPPRFSGRQFPNYSSELNVNALELEDSALYLCASSIGQGNEKLFFGSGTQLSVL.

V gene TRBV9 combines with J gene TRBJ2-2, with TRBD2 matching 8 bases. Germline assignment: CDR1 SGDLS and CDR2 YYNGEE. The J segment lost 4 bases and the V segment lost 1 base, leaving 6 bases of the junction unmatched. This CDR3 has 16 amino acids. CDR3 nucleotides: TGTGCCAGCAGCGTACAGGCGGGAGGAGGCACCGGGGAGCTGTTTTTT. Its protein product is CASSVQAGGGTGELFF. Supplemented by reference TRBV9 and TRBJ2-2, the full variable domain reads DSGVTQTPKHLITATGQRVTLRCSPRSGDLSVYWYQQSLDQGLQFLIQYYNGEERAKGNILERFSAQQFPDLHSELNLSSLELGDSALYFCASSVQAGGGTGELFFGEGSRLTVL.

This chain joins TRBV5-1 and TRBJ2-2; the D gene could be TRBD1 or TRBD2 (5 bases each). In germline, CDR1 is SGHRS, CDR2 YFSETQ. V was shortened by 2 bases and J by 5 bases, with 13 bases between the two germline ends. The CDR3 contains 15 residues. This CDR3 reads CASSFSGSGTGELFF. The CDR3 nucleotides are TGCGCCAGCAGCTTTTCAGGGAGTGGTACCGGGGAGCTGTTTTTT.

This chain joins TRBV9 and TRBJ2-2, with a weak D call TRBD1 (6 bases). CDR1 SGDLS and CDR2 YYNGEE come from the germline V gene. Trimming stripped 1 base from V and 7 bases from J, with 17 bases between. The CDR3 has 16 residues. This CDR3 reads CASSVRSGVLGGELFF. The CDR3 DNA reads as TGTGCCAGCAGCGTACGGTCAGGGGTTTTAGGCGGGGAGCTGTTTTTT. The whole variable domain, remainder taken from reference TRBV9 and TRBJ2-2, is DSGVTQTPKHLITATGQRVTLRCSPRSGDLSVYWYQQSLDQGLQFLIQYYNGEERAKGNILERFSAQQFPDLHSELNLSSLELGDSALYFCASSVRSGVLGGELFFGEGSRLTVL.

The chain links TRBV19 to TRBJ1-3; D call uncertain. CDR1 LNHDA and CDR2 SQIVND come from the germline V gene (reference sequence). Between the trimmed V and J ends, which lost 3 bases and 7 bases, there was a span of 16 bases. CDR3 length: 15 residues. CDR3 DNA: TGTGCCAGTAGTATCGGGCTAAGCGAGTGGAACACCATATATTTT. Protein product: CASSIGLSEWNTIYF.

The V and J genes are TRBV28 and TRBJ2-5, with D perhaps TRBD1 (6 bases). V was trimmed by 4 bases and J by 4 bases, leaving 13 bases between them. Germline-derived CDR1 and CDR2 are MDHEN and SYDVKM. There are 14 residues in the CDR3. The CDR3 sequence is CASSSEQGGETQYF. CDR3 sequence (DNA): TGTGCCAGCAGTTCCGAACAAGGGGGAGAGACCCAGTACTTC.

The CDR3 DNA reads as TGTGCCAGCAGGGGACAGCCGAACACTGAAGCTTTCTTT. The encoded protein is CASRGQPNTEAFF. J is TRBJ1-1 and V is TRBV2; 7 bases line up with TRBD1. CDR1 and CDR2 (germline): SNHLY, FYNNEI. This CDR3 region has 13 residues. V lost 6 bases to trimming and J lost 1 base; unmatched junction nucleotides: 2.

In this sample, this clone turned up once. For the CDR3, the DNA is TGTGCCAGCAGTAAACTAGAGGGCGAGCAGTACTTC. Its translation: CASSKLEGEQYF. The chain has TRBV4-2 and TRBJ2-7; TRBD2 is a possible D gene (5 bases). Between the trimmed V and J ends, which lost 6 bases and 6 bases, there was a span of 12 bases. Germline V CDR1 and CDR2: LGHNA, YNFKEQ. The CDR3 contains 12 residues.

The CDR3 DNA sequence: TGTGCCAGCAGCCCCCTGGGCGCACAAGCCTCCTACGAGCAGTACTTC. Translated, it gives CASSPLGAQASYEQYF. This chain links TRBV5-6 with TRBJ2-5; no clear D gene. Matching the DNA end better, TRBJ2-7 makes the J call doubtful. Germline CDR1 reads SGHDT; CDR2 reads YYEEEE. The CDR3 sequence is 16 residues long.

The chain couples TRBV19 to TRBJ2-1; the match to TRBD2 covers 7 bases. CDR1 is LNHDA, CDR2 SQIVND, per germline (reference sequence). The CDR3 covers 15 residues. V lost 8 bases, J lost 4 bases, and 11 bases stayed unmatched. CDR3: CASGGSGAQYNEQFF. CDR3 DNA sequence: TGTGCCAGTGGAGGGAGCGGGGCGCAGTACAATGAGCAGTTCTTC.

The J gene is TRBJ2-1, the V gene TRBV10-3; possibly TRBD1 or TRBD2 for D (7 bases each). Germline CDR1 is ENHRY and CDR2 is SYGVKD. V was clipped by 0 bases and J by 6 bases, with 12 bases between them. There are 15 residues in the CDR3. The CDR3 loop reads CAISESSGTVNEQFF. In DNA, the CDR3 is TGTGCCATCAGTGAGTCGAGCGGGACAGTCAATGAGCAGTTCTTC.

This sequence joins TRBV5-6 and TRBJ1-1; TRBD1 matches at 7 bases. Looked up from germline, CDR1 is SGHDT and CDR2 is YYEEEE. The CDR3 extends over 16 amino acids. V gave up 0 bases and J gave up 2 bases; unmatched junction bases: 7. The DNA of the CDR3 is TGTGCCAGCAGCTTGGCAGGGACAGCCATAAACACTGAAGCTTTCTTT. Protein product: CASSLAGTAINTEAFF.

The chain links TRBV4-3 to TRBJ1-2; D perhaps matches TRBD1 (6 bases). The CDR3 contains 15 residues. V was shortened by 0 bases and J by 4 bases, with 12 bases between the two germline ends. Germline assignment: CDR1 LGHNA and CDR2 YSLEER. CDR3 DNA: TGCGCCAGCAGCCAAGATACGGACAGAACCTATGGCTACACCTTC. Translated: CASSQDTDRTYGYTF.

The rearrangement uses TRBV11-3 and TRBJ2-7, with D perhaps being TRBD1 or TRBD2 (6 bases each). Trimming removed 1 base from V and 5 bases from J, with 12 bases in between. The CDR3 is 14 amino acids. Germline V lookup: CDR1 SGHNT, CDR2 YENEEA. The CDR3 sequence is CASSLGYGGHEQYF. Here the CDR3 DNA reads TGTGCCAGCAGCTTAGGGTATGGGGGGCACGAGCAGTACTTC.

The chain carries TRBV9 and TRBJ2-2, with TRBD1 as a possible D gene (6 bases). Per the germline V gene, CDR1 is SGDLS and CDR2 is YYNGEE. The CDR3 sequence is 14 residues long. V dropped 3 bases and J dropped 6 bases, with 12 bases sitting between them. CDR3: CASSENRAAGELFF. CDR3 DNA sequence: TGTGCCAGCAGCGAAAACAGGGCCGCCGGGGAGCTGTTTTTT.

The gene calls are TRBV9 and TRBJ2-2; 7 bases align to TRBD2. Germline V gives CDR1 SGDLS, CDR2 YYNGEE. The CDR3 runs to 17 residues. V was pared by 0 bases and J by 0 bases, with 5 bases of the junction left unmatched. The CDR3 nucleotides read TGTGCCAGCAGCGTAGCTGGAGCGGGACCGAACACCGGGGAGCTGTTTTTT. The encoded protein is CASSVAGAGPNTGELFF.

The genes are TRBV7-9 and TRBJ2-7; the D is unclear. This CDR3 has 12 amino acids. The germline gives CDR1 SEHNR, CDR2 FQNEAQ (reference sequence). V was clipped by 8 bases and J by 2 bases, with 10 bases between them. The CDR3 is CASQRHPYEQYF. The CDR3 DNA is TGTGCCAGCCAACGACACCCCTACGAGCAGTACTTC.

The chain links TRBV7-8 to TRBJ1-3; D not certain. The CDR3 consists of 14 residues. Germline CDR1 and CDR2: SGHVS and FQNEAQ. V dropped 5 bases and J dropped 4 bases, with 12 bases sitting between them. CDR3 sequence reads: CASSQRAVGNTIYF. The CDR3 DNA is TGTGCCAGCAGCCAGAGGGCGGTAGGAAACACCATATATTTT.

This clone ranks as medium-sized (0.01 to 0.1%). The chain joins TRBV5-1 to TRBJ1-5; a possible D gene is TRBD1 (5 bases). Germline CDR1 is SGHRS and CDR2 is YFSETQ. Trimming left V 4 bases short and J 8 bases short, with 13 bases between. The CDR3 runs 13 residues. CDR3 bases: TGCGCCAGCAGCACGGGGGTAGGCAAGCCCCAGCATTTT. Amino acid sequence: CASSTGVGKPQHF.

J is TRBJ2-1 and V is TRBV10-3; TRBD2 aligns across 10 bases. CDR3 length: 15 amino acids. The ends lost 5 bases at V and 10 bases at J; junction bases unmatched: 11. Looked up from germline, CDR1 is ENHRY and CDR2 is SYGVKD. DNA of the CDR3: TGTGCCATCAGTTTGGCTAGCGGGAGTGGTCGGGAGCAGTTCTTC. It encodes CAISLASGSGREQFF.

CDR3 bases: TGTGCCAGCAGTTACTCGGTCTTCAGGGACTACGAGCAGTACTTC. It yields the protein CASSYSVFRDYEQYF. The V gene is TRBV6-5, the J gene TRBJ2-7; D perhaps matches TRBD1 (5 bases). Germline V gene sequence: CDR1 MNHEY, CDR2 SVGAGI. The CDR3 consists of 15 residues. Trimming took 0 bases from V and 3 from J, leaving 12 bases between them.

The chain couples TRBV5-6 to TRBJ1-1, with TRBD1 identical over 7 bases. V dropped 3 bases and J dropped 3; count of bases not matched to a gene: 5. The germline gives CDR1 SGHDT, CDR2 YYEEEE. This CDR3 spans 14 amino acids. The CDR3 nucleotides read TGTGCCAGCAGCTGGACTACAGGGGACACTGAAGCTTTCTTT. It specifies CASSWTTGDTEAFF.